This T cell receptor beta chain derives from a study of identical twins. Study-wide results and caveats: Sequences that were beta out-of-frame showed weaker excess twin sharing. Twins shared out-of-frame alpha sequences with excess low generation probability.

The V gene lost 5 bases and the J gene lost 5 bases, with 13 bases spanning the gap. CDR1 and CDR2 from the germline V gene are SGHAT and FQNNGV. This CDR3 has 15 amino acids. Template switching added a universal primer binding site, and final cDNA carried unique molecular identifiers. TCRdb analysed the 5' RACE reads with MiXCR anew, one entry per CDR3 protein. Seen here are hundreds of thousands of distinct CDR3 sequences, more than 9% observed once, and the top ten hold around 1.5%. This clonotype was recorded a few times. Its antigen is as yet unknown. The same sample was also used in a study of yellow fever vaccine responses in identical twins.

Sample: PBMCs. The chain is built from TRBV11-2 and TRBJ1-6; D ambiguous. The origin of this receptor is a woman aged 18-29 years in good health. The CDR3 loop reads CASSPSWVNNSPLHF. CDR3 DNA sequence: TGTGCCAGCAGCCCTAGTTGGGTCAATAATTCACCCCTCCACTTT.